The sequence of this TCR beta chain was determined in a study of shared clonotypes between healthy human individuals. From CD4+ cells came CD45RA+ naive and CD45RA-negative memory subsets. Only in-frame clones appear in the TCRdb table, and some are missing; sequencing was by immunoSEQ multiplex PCR. The data show roughly 1 million clones, with roughly 80% seen just once and approximately 1.5% held by the top ten. The CDR3 has 13 residues. The germline gives CDR1 MNHEY, CDR2 SVGAGI. Regarding this clone: Since a far larger clone is one base different, this is likely a read error.

The sequenced sample consisted of memory CD4+ T cells sorted from blood. The subset: CD45RA-negative fraction. This chain connects TRBV6-5 to TRBJ2-7, with TRBD2 identical over 9 bases. This TCR derives from a man between 18 and 35 years old in good health. The CDR3 coding sequence is TGTACCAGCAGTTTCGGAGCGCGGGGGGGCACTTACTTC. Translating it yields CTSSFGARGGTYF.